This T cell receptor beta chain was recovered during a study of blood T cell repertoires in COVID-19. Study at large: The origin of the acute and convalescent COVID-19 samples was the United States, Italy and Spain.

The protocol was immunoSEQ multiplex PCR, while the TCRdb copy is restricted to in-frame clones and leaves out a portion. The sample holds approximately 240,000 clones; about 90% are singletons and the top ten take 3% to 3.5%. The CDR3 is 15 residues long. Germline CDR1 SEHNR, CDR2 FQNEAQ (reference sequence). Trimming removed 8 bases at V and 0 bases at J, with 14 bases between. Specimen: PBMCs or T cells enriched from blood (not recorded which). The TCR originated in a woman aged 45-60 years in a cohort exposed to, infected with or recovered from COVID-19 (not recorded which). This rearrangement joins TRBV7-9 to TRBJ1-3; D is uncertain. The CDR3: CASRVSEGSGNTIYF. The CDR3 nucleotides are TGTGCCAGCCGGGTCTCCGAGGGCTCTGGAAACACCATATATTTT.